The 15 T cell receptor beta chains presented below share a single source sample, sequenced in a study of T-cell memory formation after mild COVID-19. TCRdb reprocessed the 5' RACE reads with MiXCR, giving one entry per CDR3 protein. The data hold over 350,000 distinct CDR3 sequences, with 20% to 30% observed a single time. The sequenced sample was PBMCs or a T cell subset sorted from them (not recorded which). The receptor set was obtained from an adult woman who had mild COVID-19 (a few samples of this study predate the infection). Cell type and time point are not known.

This clonotype was seen more than once but under ten times. The chain couples TRBV5-1 to TRBJ2-3; 9 bases line up with TRBD2. Germline CDR1 and CDR2: SGHRS and YFSETQ. This CDR3 comprises 16 residues. V was pared by 0 bases and J by 4 bases, with 6 bases of the junction left unmatched. In DNA, the CDR3 is TGCGCCAGCAGCTTGGTAGGCGGGGGGGGCGCAGATACGCAGTATTTT. Residues: CASSLVGGGGADTQYF.

A few counts support this clonotype. The chain joins TRBV5-1 to TRBJ1-2; D perhaps matches TRBD1 (6 bases). CDR1 and CDR2 from the germline V gene are SGHRS and YFSETQ. The CDR3 extends over 15 amino acids. Trimming pared 4 bases from V and 5 bases from J, leaving 18 bases between. The CDR3 here is CASSQDKTGLYGYTF. CDR3 in DNA: TGCGCCAGCAGCCAGGATAAGACAGGACTGTATGGCTACACCTTC. The complete variable domain, with remaining parts taken from reference TRBV5-1 and TRBJ1-2, reads KAGVTQTPRYLIKTRGQQVTLSCSPISGHRSVSWYQQTPGQGLQFLFEYFSETQRNKGNFPGRFSGRQFSNSRSEMNVSTLELGDSALYLCASSQDKTGLYGYTFGSGTRLTVV.

This clonotype occurred a few times. This chain connects TRBV4-3 to TRBJ2-7, with D perhaps TRBD1 (6 bases). The CDR3 is made up of 16 amino acids. Per germline, CDR1 LGHNA and CDR2 YSLEER. The germline V and J ends were trimmed by 0 bases and 4 bases, with 16 bases remaining between them. This chain's CDR3 is CASSQEKTGTLYEQYF. In nucleotides, the CDR3 is TGCGCCAGCAGCCAAGAAAAGACCGGGACACTATACGAGCAGTACTTC.

The chain employs TRBV4-3 and TRBJ2-1, with D uncertain. Trimming pared 2 bases from V and 2 bases from J, leaving 22 bases between. CDR1 LGHNA and CDR2 YSLEER come from the germline V gene. There are 19 residues in the CDR3. CDR3 coding DNA: TGCGCCAGCAGCCAAATAATGTCCCGAGTCGGCAGGACCTACAATGAGCAGTTCTTC. Translated, it gives CASSQIMSRVGRTYNEQFF.

This clonotype was detected only a few times. V gene TRBV29-1 combines with J gene TRBJ2-2, with D perhaps TRBD1 or TRBD2 (5 bases each). The V end was cut by 4 bases, the J end by 5 bases, with 23 bases between. From germline, CDR1 is SQVTM and CDR2 ANQGSEA. This CDR3 comprises 17 residues. In nucleotides, the CDR3 is TGCAGCGTTGGTGGTAGCGTGGGGGAGTTCGTAACCGGGGAGCTGTTTTTT. This codes for CSVGGSVGEFVTGELFF.

This sequence joins TRBV7-8 and TRBJ1-1; D is unclear. CDR3 length: 16 amino acids. Trimming left V 3 bases short and J 1 base short, with 15 bases between. The V gene's germline CDR1 is SGHVS and CDR2 FQNEAQ. CDR3 nucleotide sequence: TGTGCCAGCAGCTTGGGCGGCTGGGTACAGAACACTGAAGCTTTCTTT. Translation: CASSLGGWVQNTEAFF.

This chain joins TRBV24-1 and TRBJ1-5, with 8 nucleotides matching TRBD1. The germline gives CDR1 KGHDR, CDR2 SFDVKD. The CDR3 is made up of 16 amino acids. V lost 9 bases, J lost 0 bases, and 9 bases stayed unmatched. CDR3 coding DNA: TGTGCCACCCCGGACAGGGCGCGCTATAGCAATCAGCCCCAGCATTTT. The encoded protein is CATPDRARYSNQPQHF.

The chain joins TRBV24-1 to TRBJ2-5; weak D call: TRBD1 (5 bases). Trimming took off 2 bases at V and 2 bases at J, with 8 bases between the two ends. Germline CDR1 and CDR2: KGHDR and SFDVKD. The CDR3 loop spans 14 amino acids. The CDR3 loop is CATSDWKGQETQYF. CDR3 bases: TGTGCCACCAGTGATTGGAAGGGGCAAGAGACCCAGTACTTC.

The V call is TRBV4-1, the J call TRBJ2-1; 11 bases align to TRBD2. CDR1 is MGHRA, CDR2 YSYEKL, per germline. V shed 0 bases, J shed 4 bases, and the junction held 8 bases outside the gene matches. This CDR3 is 18 amino acids long. The CDR3 nucleotides read TGCGCCAGCAGCCAAGATGATAGCGGGGGGGGCGCTTACAATGAGCAGTTCTTC. Translation: CASSQDDSGGGAYNEQFF.

This chain joins TRBV20-1 and TRBJ2-3, with TRBD1 as a possible D gene (6 bases). The germline CDR1 and CDR2 sequences are DFQATT and SNEGSKA (reference sequence). Between the trimmed V and J ends, which lost 0 bases and 0 bases, there was a span of 13 bases. The CDR3 is 16 residues long. The DNA of the CDR3 is TGCAGTGCTAGAGACCCGCGACAGGATAGCACAGATACGCAGTATTTT. Translation gives CSARDPRQDSTDTQYF.

This clonotype was detected a few times. Sequence at one end of the junction differs from germline and may be a read error. The V gene is TRBV7-8, the J gene TRBJ2-3; TRBD2 matches 9 bases. The germline V gene encodes CDR1 SGHVS and CDR2 FQNEAQ. The CDR3 length is 19 residues. The CDR3 region has the DNA TGTGCCAGCACCTTATTCATAGTGGGTAGCGGGAGTCGTACAGATACGCAGTATTTT. Translated, it gives CASTLFIVGSGSRTDTQYF. Together with reference TRBV7-8 and TRBJ2-3, the CDR3 gives the full variable domain: GAGVSQSPRYKVAKRGQDVALRCDPISGHVSLFWYQQALGQGPEFLTYFQNEAQLDKSGLPSDRFFAERPEGSVSTLKIQRTQQEDSAVYLCASTLFIVGSGSRTDTQYFGPGTRLTVL.

V and J are TRBV7-8 and TRBJ2-7; 10 nucleotides line up with TRBD2. The germline V gene has CDR1 SGHVS and CDR2 FQNEAQ. This CDR3 contains 17 residues. V lost 5 bases, J lost 3 bases, and 13 bases stayed unmatched. The CDR3 sequence: CASSPEELAGGSYEQYF. DNA for the CDR3: TGTGCCAGCAGCCCAGAAGAGTTAGCGGGAGGTAGCTACGAGCAGTACTTC.

This clonotype was detected a few times. The CDR3 here is CASSQNSGDTQYF. CDR3 DNA: TGCGCCAGCAGCCAAAATAGCGGAGATACGCAGTATTTT. The chain combines TRBV4-3 with TRBJ2-3, with D maybe TRBD2 (6 bases). Trimming stripped 2 bases from V and 5 bases from J, with 8 bases between. CDR3 length: 13 residues. The germline V gene has CDR1 LGHNA and CDR2 YSLEER.

In this sample, this clonotype turned up a few times. The chain recombines TRBV24-1 with TRBJ1-2; D uncertain. From germline, CDR1 is KGHDR and CDR2 SFDVKD. Trimming cost V 5 bases and J 3 bases, with 9 bases left between them. The CDR3 covers 13 residues. The CDR3 spells CATSVDTHYGYTF. In DNA form, the CDR3 reads TGTGCCACCAGTGTAGACACCCACTATGGCTACACCTTC.

The chain uses TRBV19 and TRBJ1-1; D perhaps matches TRBD1 (5 bases). The CDR3 spans 16 residues. Germline V CDR1 and CDR2: LNHDA, SQIVND (reference sequence). V lost 1 base and J lost 5, with 17 bases in between. CDR3 in DNA: TGTGCCAGTAGTATAGTCACAGGTTTAATAGGAACTGAAGCTTTCTTT. Encoded protein: CASSIVTGLIGTEAFF.